Listed here is a single T cell receptor beta chain. What antigen it recognizes has not been identified. No base qualities exist here, and no much larger clone lies one base off it. The High Capacity cDNA Reverse Transcription Kit was used to reverse transcribe all of the isolated RNA, meaning that expressed TCRB transcripts were what got sequenced. Deep immunoSEQ sequencing was applied to naive, central memory and regulatory T cell samples, giving an average of about 3.8 million total reads per sample. After sorted cells were lysed in RLT buffer, RNA was extracted with DNase-treated RNeasy Micro or Mini kits, with the choice depending on cell number. Each cell subset was processed on its own to prevent cross-contamination, while patient and healthy donor samples were processed together. TCRB sequences were amplified from cDNA with the immunoSEQ multiplex PCR, producing 87-bp fragments spanning the CDR3 region. Sequencing of the amplicons was performed on the Illumina HiSeq platform. Per the authors' processing: Synthetic template baselines were used to correct PCR bias computationally, reads within Hamming distance 2 were collapsed, and singletons that could not be merged were discarded. Reads were aligned to IMGT to assign V, D and J genes, CDR3 length, and insertions or deletions at six rearrangement sites. Within each subset, clonotype counts were normalized to sorted cell number, and only after that were true diversity and Gini coefficients computed with the tcR R package. Repertoire sharing was quantified using the overlap coefficient calculated on TCRB nucleotide sequences. Out-of-frame TCRB sequences from naive cells were analyzed to stand in for the pre-selection repertoire. As stored in TCRdb, this immuneACCESS dataset retains in-frame rearrangements with V and J assigned. A fraction of the clones does not appear; measured against another copy, unresolved V genes explain less than half of the discrepancy, and the remainder lacks a known reason. V, J and clone size are taken as reported in that table, and D and trimming were inferred from the DNA itself. The table for this sample lists around 650,000 clones; around 12% of them were counted only once. Over 0.1% of the sample belongs to the ten largest clones.

Each donor gave one peripheral blood draw, averaging approximately 110 mL, which was collected into heparinised tubes. A BD FACSAria II was used to sort naive, central memory, regulatory and stem cell-like memory CD4+ T cells with a panel that included CD45RO, CCR7, CD25, CD127, CD95 and CD27. All sorted populations exceeded 95% purity. Right away, PBMCs were isolated by Lymphoprep density gradient centrifugation and were stained directly, with no culture step. To minimize batch effects, samples were stained and sorted in pairs, one healthy donor with one patient per experiment. These data come from a study of beta chain features in type 1 diabetes (dated by TCRdb to 2017 to 2018). Looking at the study overall: No differences in mean age, gender distribution, total cell number or subset yield were found between patients and healthy donors. Regulatory and stem cell-like memory subsets were isolated from only 8 patients and about 8 healthy donors, whereas naive and central memory subsets came from all 30 or so donors. In the study, TCRB repertoires of sorted circulating CD4+ T cell subsets from recently diagnosed type 1 diabetes patients were compared with those of matched healthy donors. A total of 100 million to 110 million sorted cells were examined across all samples, and a strong correlation was observed between cell number per subset and RNA yield. Study-wide findings and limitations: Because cDNA was sequenced instead of genomic DNA, activated cells with high expression could be over-represented, although the groups did not differ in activation or CD3 levels. At VDJ recombination sites, patients with type 1 diabetes made fewer insertions and deleted more nucleotides, a pattern implying thymic rearrangement abnormalities. Because small numbers of individuals were included in the HLA sub-analyses, any influence of HLA type on TCRB rearrangement was left unresolved. Naive, central memory and regulatory TCRB repertoires appeared to be more similar among patients than among healthy donors. In all four CD4+ subsets, TCRB CDR3 length was moderately but significantly shorter in type 1 diabetes patients. Shorter templates might be favored by PCR, yet because patient and control samples were amplified and corrected together, any such skew would affect both groups equally.

The source is a man under 40 with type 1 diabetes. Input material: naive CD4+ T cells from blood. The cell subset or site label corresponds to: true naive CD4+ T cells.

The sequence in DNA is TGTGCCAGCAGCGTCGCCCCGGGGGATAACTATGGCTACACCTTC. It codes for CASSVAPGDNYGYTF. In this chain, TRBV9 is recombined with TRBJ1-2; a weak D assignment points to TRBD1 (5 bases agree). The junction carries 12 bases between V and J, which are trimmed by 2 bases and 1 base respectively. The CDR3 spans 15 residues, from the cysteine through the phenylalanine. Only CDR3 DNA is held: 45 bases, read in frame from base 1. The germline V gene supplies CDR1 SGDLS and CDR2 YYNGEE.